The clone carrying this TCR beta chain was counted once. Per sample, a minimum of 7 million PBMCs were isolated. This sample was included in a study of blood T cells in healthy people across ages. The second PCR ran about 6 to 12 cycles with a sample-barcoded 5' primer and J-beta primers. TCRdb reprocessed the 5' RACE reads via MiXCR and lists one record per CDR3 protein. The sample lists fewer than 800,000 distinct CDR3 sequences, 45% to 50% seen once, with around 32% in the top ten. Per germline, CDR1 DFQATT and CDR2 SNEGSKA (reference sequence). The CDR3 spans 15 residues. After removal of 1 base from V and 12 bases from J, the junction contained 8 bases not matched to a gene.

Source material: blood. This receptor was obtained from an older woman in good health. This chain uses TRBV20-1 with TRBJ2-1; 14 bases agree with TRBD2. CDR3 nucleotides: TGCAGTGCTAGAGCGTCGACTAGCGGGAGGGAGGGGCAGTTCTTC. It encodes CSARASTSGREGQFF.